The clone carrying this TCR beta chain has a single count. Each unsorted PBMC replicate got 300 ng genomic DNA, roughly 30,000 genomes. This table comes from immunoSEQ multiplex PCR, and its TCRdb copy is limited to in-frame clones, with some not included. The sample includes around 480,000 clones, over 60% of them seen just once. With unsorted samples, genomic DNA was obtained from tens of millions of PBMCs. The CDR3 is 14 amino acids. With V trimmed by 5 bases and J by 0 bases, 4 bases remained unmatched. The germline gives CDR1 SGHVS, CDR2 FQNEAQ. The entry originates in a study of shared clonotypes between healthy human individuals.

V gene TRBV7-8 combines with J gene TRBJ2-7, with 7 bases fitting TRBD2. This sequence originates from a woman aged 35 to 49 in good health. Some clones in this sample may be carry-over from other donors' samples. Specimen: PBMCs. CDR3 in amino acids: CASSPRLASYEQYF. The CDR3 nucleotides read TGTGCCAGCAGCCCTAGACTAGCCTCCTACGAGCAGTACTTC.